The 24 T cell receptor beta chains below were found in one sample sequenced in a study of blood T cell repertoires in COVID-19. Produced via immunoSEQ multiplex PCR; TCRdb's table is partial and in-frame only. Of 150,000 to 200,000 clones in the sample, approximately 84% were seen once. The sample comprised peripheral blood. The receptors were gathered from a human donor with acute or convalescent COVID-19. The donor label of this sample is uncertain.

The rearrangement links TRBV29-1 to TRBJ2-7; D uncertain. Per the germline V gene, CDR1 is SQVTM and CDR2 is ANQGSEA. Trimming left V 2 bases short and J 3 bases short, with 5 bases between. The CDR3 spans 11 residues. CDR3 DNA sequence: TGCAGCGTTGAAAGCCGCTACGAGCAGTACTTC. Its translation is CSVESRYEQYF.

This sequence joins TRBV27 and TRBJ1-5, with 8 bases fitting TRBD1. The trim removed 4 bases at V and 2 bases at J, leaving 10 bases unmatched. This CDR3 spans 17 amino acids. In germline, CDR1 is MNHEY, CDR2 SMNVEV (reference sequence). CDR3 in amino acids: CASSSGQGARGNQPQHF. The CDR3 DNA reads as TGTGCCAGCAGTTCGGGGCAGGGGGCGAGGGGCAATCAGCCCCAGCATTTT.

The rearrangement uses TRBV15 and TRBJ2-1, with D possibly matching TRBD2 (6 bases). This CDR3 is built from 15 residues. The V gene's germline CDR1 is LNHNV and CDR2 YYDKDF (reference sequence). The germline V and J ends were trimmed by 5 bases and 6 bases, with 17 bases remaining between them. DNA for the CDR3: TGTGCCACCAGCCCTAGACTAACGGGAGTCAATGAGCAGTTCTTC. This translates into CATSPRLTGVNEQFF.

This clone was detected only once. V is TRBV27 and J is TRBJ2-7; D possibly corresponds to TRBD1 (6 bases). Germline CDR1 is MNHEY and CDR2 is SMNVEV (reference sequence). Deletions cut 0 bases from V and 5 bases from J, with 14 bases between. The CDR3 length is 15 residues. CDR3 sequence reads: CASSLSWQGFNEQYF. The CDR3 nucleotides are TGTGCCAGCAGTTTATCGTGGCAGGGGTTCAACGAGCAGTACTTC.

The V gene is TRBV7-9, the J gene TRBJ2-5; unclear D gene. CDR1 and CDR2 (germline): SEHNR, FQNEAQ (reference sequence). Trimming took off 5 bases at V and 2 bases at J, with 18 bases between the two ends. The CDR3 totals 16 residues. Here the CDR3 reads CASSPLNKLLQETQYF. The CDR3 nucleotides are TGTGCCAGCAGCCCACTTAATAAGTTATTACAAGAGACCCAGTACTTC.

Turning to this clone: In the same sample, other DNA sequences code for this CDR3. The rearrangement links TRBV18 to TRBJ1-4, with a weak D call TRBD1 (6 bases). Germline loops: CDR1 KGHSH, CDR2 LQKENI. V was pared by 3 bases and J by 2 bases, with 10 bases between. The CDR3 covers 15 residues. CDR3 bases: TGTGCCAGCTCACCGCAGGGGTCCACTAATGAAAAACTGTTTTTT. This gives the protein CASSPQGSTNEKLFF.

The chain couples TRBV7-9 to TRBJ1-2; D uncertain. The germline gives CDR1 SEHNR, CDR2 FQNEAQ (reference sequence). This CDR3 contains 13 residues. Trimming cost V 5 bases and J 2 bases, with 9 bases left between them. DNA of the CDR3: TGTGCCAGCAGCCTCGACACAAACTATGGCTACACCTTC. It is translated as CASSLDTNYGYTF.

The chain is built from TRBV9 and TRBJ2-5, with TRBD1 as a possible D gene (6 bases). CDR1 is SGDLS, CDR2 YYNGEE, per germline. V was pared by 0 bases and J by 5 bases, with 14 bases between. The CDR3 loop spans 15 amino acids. The CDR3 is CASSVGTGPKETQYF. The CDR3 region has the DNA TGTGCCAGCAGCGTAGGAACAGGGCCTAAGGAGACCCAGTACTTC.

This chain connects TRBV18 to TRBJ2-2; TRBD2 matches 10 bases. This CDR3 region has 16 residues. The germline V gene has CDR1 KGHSH and CDR2 LQKENI. The V gene end was trimmed by 4 bases and the J gene end by 5 bases; junction bases not matched to a gene: 7. The CDR3 spells CASSRTGLAPTGELFF. CDR3 DNA sequence: TGTGCCAGCTCACGGACGGGACTAGCGCCGACCGGGGAGCTGTTTTTT.

The V call is TRBV27, the J call TRBJ1-1; D perhaps matches TRBD1 (5 bases). The CDR3 extends over 16 amino acids. Germline V gene sequence: CDR1 MNHEY, CDR2 SMNVEV (reference sequence). Trimming left V 5 bases short and J 3 bases short, with 19 bases between. This CDR3 is CASSRVGGRGHTEAFF. The CDR3 region has the DNA TGTGCCAGCAGTCGAGTCGGGGGGAGAGGTCACACTGAAGCTTTCTTT.

The rearrangement uses TRBV5-6 and TRBJ2-3; TRBD1 agrees at 8 bases. V lost 6 bases and J lost 6; bases outside the gene matches: 6. The CDR3 totals 13 residues. Germline loops: CDR1 SGHDT, CDR2 YYEEEE. CDR3 amino acids: CASTLDRGDTQYF. Here the CDR3 DNA reads TGTGCCAGCACCCTCGACAGGGGTGATACGCAGTATTTT.

The chain recombines TRBV7-3 with TRBJ2-2; possible D gene TRBD1, 6 bases. With 2 bases removed from V and 7 bases from J, the gap between germline ends came to 14 bases. The length of the CDR3 is 15 residues. The V gene's germline CDR1 is SGHTA and CDR2 FQGTGA. The CDR3 nucleotides read TGTGCCAGCAGCTTACCCCCCCAGGGGAACGGGGAGCTGTTTTTT. Residues: CASSLPPQGNGELFF. Full variable domain (remainder filled in from reference TRBV7-3 and TRBJ2-2): GAGVSQTPSNKVTEKGKYVELRCDPISGHTALYWYRQSLGQGPEFLIYFQGTGAADDSGLPNDRFFAVRPEGSVSTLKIQRTERGDSAVYLCASSLPPQGNGELFFGEGSRLTVL.

The V call is TRBV2, the J call TRBJ2-5; TRBD1 aligns across 8 bases. The germline V gene encodes CDR1 SNHLY and CDR2 FYNNEI. V lost 4 bases and J lost 1; bases outside the gene matches: 23. The CDR3 is 21 residues long. The CDR3, as DNA: TGTGCCAGCAGTGGTCGTTTATTGTTATATGGACAGGGAGTTCGCCAAGAGACCCAGTACTTC. Protein sequence: CASSGRLLLYGQGVRQETQYF.

The genes are TRBV28 and TRBJ2-1, with TRBD2 matching over 7 bases. This CDR3 region has 15 residues. Germline-derived CDR1 and CDR2 are MDHEN and SYDVKM. With V trimmed by 6 bases and J by 7 bases, 12 bases remained unmatched. The CDR3 sequence: CASSRGSAGLNEQFF. The CDR3 region has the DNA TGTGCCAGCAGCCGAGGATCAGCGGGATTGAATGAGCAGTTCTTC.

With respect to this clone: The CDR3 does not end in the conserved phenylalanine or tryptophan, so this is likely a read error. No DNA is shown, since the ends of the CDR3 on it are uncertain; the CDR3 is the one TCRdb lists. The chain is built from TRBV20-1 and TRBJ2-7; the table's D call TRBD1 went unverified against the DNA. Germline V gene data show CDR1 as DFQATT and CDR2 as SNEGSKA (reference sequence). The CDR3 extends over 11 residues, inclusive of both ends. CDR3 residues: CSASLGQGLYL.

The chain is built from TRBV9 and TRBJ2-1; 8 bases align to TRBD2. The V gene end was trimmed by 1 base and the J gene end by 5 bases; junction bases not matched to a gene: 8. CDR1 and CDR2 (germline): SGDLS, YYNGEE. The CDR3 is 16 amino acids. The CDR3 loop is CASSVTPGRGDNEQFF. CDR3 DNA sequence: TGTGCCAGCAGCGTAACCCCCGGGAGGGGGGACAATGAGCAGTTCTTC.

This clone was detected a few times. This chain connects TRBV2 to TRBJ2-3, with D uncertain. The CDR3 is 12 residues long. In germline, CDR1 is SNHLY, CDR2 FYNNEI. The V end was cut by 1 base, the J end by 8 bases, with 7 bases between. CDR3 sequence (DNA): TGTGCCAGCAGTGAAGAGTCAGGTACGCAGTATTTT. The encoded protein is CASSEESGTQYF.

The chain uses TRBV12-3 or TRBV12-4 and TRBJ1-6; 8 bases map to TRBD1. The trim removed 6 bases at V and 10 bases at J, leaving 5 bases unmatched. CDR3 length: 13 residues. The CDR3 DNA is TGTGCCAGCAGCCAACAGGGGGACTCACCCCTCCACTTT. Protein product: CASSQQGDSPLHF.

The J gene is TRBJ2-7, the V gene TRBV2, with D perhaps matching TRBD2 (6 bases). This CDR3 spans 12 amino acids. Per the germline V gene, CDR1 is SNHLY and CDR2 is FYNNEI. V was pared by 4 bases and J by 6 bases, with 10 bases between. DNA for the CDR3: TGTGCCAGCAGTGGACTAGTAGGCGAGCAGTACTTC. Residues: CASSGLVGEQYF. The complete variable domain, with remaining parts taken from reference TRBV2 and TRBJ2-7, reads EPEVTQTPSHQVTQMGQEVILRCVPISNHLYFYWYRQILGQKVEFLVSFYNNEISEKSEIFDDQFSVERPDGSNFTLKIRSTKLEDSAMYFCASSGLVGEQYFGPGTRLTVT.

The chain employs TRBV14 and TRBJ2-3; D perhaps matches TRBD2 (6 bases). In germline, CDR1 is SGHDN, CDR2 FVKESK. The CDR3 sequence is 14 residues long. V was clipped by 5 bases and J by 2 bases, with 11 bases between them. In DNA form, the CDR3 reads TGTGCCAGCAGCGCCGGGACTGACACAGATACGCAGTATTTT. As protein: CASSAGTDTDTQYF.

This chain uses TRBV12-3 or TRBV12-4 with TRBJ1-4, with D maybe TRBD1 (6 bases). CDR3 length: 13 amino acids. V lost 3 bases, J lost 8 bases, and 10 bases lay in between. The CDR3 loop reads CASSFRGSEKLFF. CDR3 DNA sequence: TGTGCCAGCAGTTTCAGGGGTAGCGAAAAACTGTTTTTT.

J is TRBJ2-5 and V is TRBV6-5; TRBD1 matches at 8 bases. The ends lost 0 bases at V and 4 bases at J; junction bases unmatched: 4. Germline V gives CDR1 MNHEY, CDR2 SVGAGI. The CDR3 extends over 15 amino acids. CDR3 loop: CASSYSAGGRETQYF. CDR3 nucleotide sequence: TGTGCCAGCAGTTACTCCGCAGGGGGCCGAGAGACCCAGTACTTC.

This chain joins TRBV10-3 and TRBJ2-6; TRBD1 aligns across 9 bases. CDR3 length: 19 residues. The germline V gene encodes CDR1 ENHRY and CDR2 SYGVKD. With 2 bases clipped from V and 0 bases from J, the junction kept 8 bases outside the gene matches. CDR3: CAISEHPGQGTSGANVLTF. In DNA, the CDR3 is TGTGCCATCAGTGAGCACCCGGGACAGGGCACCTCTGGGGCCAACGTCCTGACTTTC.

This chain uses TRBV27 with TRBJ1-1, with TRBD1 identical over 9 bases. This CDR3 region has 15 residues. CDR1 and CDR2 (germline): MNHEY, SMNVEV (reference sequence). J lost 4 bases, V lost 1 base, and 4 bases had no gene match. The CDR3 reads CASSLLGQGGTEAFF. The DNA of the CDR3 is TGTGCCAGCAGTTTATTGGGACAGGGAGGCACTGAAGCTTTCTTT.